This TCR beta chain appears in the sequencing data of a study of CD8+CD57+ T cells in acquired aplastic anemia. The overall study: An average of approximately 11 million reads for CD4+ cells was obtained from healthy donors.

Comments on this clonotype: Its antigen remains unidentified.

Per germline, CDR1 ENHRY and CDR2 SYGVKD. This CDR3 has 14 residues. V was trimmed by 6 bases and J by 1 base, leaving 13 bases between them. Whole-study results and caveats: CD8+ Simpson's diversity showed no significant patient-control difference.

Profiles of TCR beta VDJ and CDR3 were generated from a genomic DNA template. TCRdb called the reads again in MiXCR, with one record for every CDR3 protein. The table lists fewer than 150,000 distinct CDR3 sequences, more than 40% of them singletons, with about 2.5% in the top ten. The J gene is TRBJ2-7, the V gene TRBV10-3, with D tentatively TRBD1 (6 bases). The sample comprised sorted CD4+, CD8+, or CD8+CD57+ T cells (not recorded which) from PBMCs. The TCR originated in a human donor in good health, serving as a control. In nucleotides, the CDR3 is TGTGCCATCAGGGACAGTTTTCCTTCCTACGAGCAGTACTTC. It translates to CAIRDSFPSYEQYF.